Listed below are T cell receptor beta chains from one sample, sequenced in a study of T cells after yellow fever vaccination. TCRdb itself ran the 5' RACE reads through MiXCR, one entry per CDR3 protein. The profile shows about 350,000 distinct CDR3 sequences, about 7.8% of them singletons. Sequenced material: PBMCs, taken 45 days after the first yellow fever vaccination. These TCRs come from a man aged 18 to 35 who received the YFV17D yellow fever vaccine. CDR3s include the opening cysteine and the closing phenylalanine or tryptophan. A D gene is named only where the DNA matches it firmly. Not every row has a clone size; where given, it reads once, few, many or a size class.

size | D | J | V | DNA | CDR3
many | . | TRBJ1-1 | TRBV3-1 | TGTGCCAGCAGCCAATCCAGTGAAGCTTTCTTT | CASSQSSEAFF
few | TRBD2 | TRBJ2-7 | TRBV5-1 | TGCGCCAGCAGCTTGCGGGGGGTGGACTACGAGCAGTACTTC | CASSLRGVDYEQYF
. | . | TRBJ2-5 | TRBV7-9 | TGTGCCAGCAGCGGAATTAGGGGCAGCCAAGAGACCCAGTACTTC | CASSGIRGSQETQYF
. | . | TRBJ1-2 | TRBV20-1 | TGCAGTGCTAGAGGCGCGGAGAGCTATGGCTACACCTTC | CSARGAESYGYTF
few | . | TRBJ2-5 | TRBV28 | TGTGCCAGCAGTTTGGAGGGGTCGGCAGGGACCCAGTACTTC | CASSLEGSAGTQYF
. | TRBD2 | TRBJ2-7 | TRBV12-3/TRBV12-4 | TGTGCCAGCAGCCCGGGGGGTGGAGAGCAGTACTTC | CASSPGGGEQYF
. | . | TRBJ1-1 | TRBV15 | TGTGCCACCAGCCCCGAGGCAGATCGGACTGAAGCTTTCTTT | CATSPEADRTEAFF
. | . | TRBJ2-2 | TRBV5-1 | TGCGCCAGCAGCCGATCGGGGGTGAGCGGGGAGCTGTTTTTT | CASSRSGVSGELFF
. | . | TRBJ2-3 | TRBV24-1 | TGTGCCACCAGTAAACCCGGTGACAACACAGATACGCAGTATTTT | CATSKPGDNTDTQYF
. | . | TRBJ1-1 | TRBV15 | TGTGCCACCAGCAGAGATGTCAGGGAAACTGAAGCTTTCTTT | CATSRDVRETEAFF
. | . | TRBJ2-4 | TRBV21-1 | TGTGCCAGCAGCAAAGCCCGGGTGGTAACAGGGAAAAACATTCAGTACTTC | CASSKARVVTGKNIQYF
. | . | TRBJ1-5 | TRBV20-1 | TGCAGTGCTATGGGGACTGGACAGTTAGTAAAGCCCCAGCATTTT | CSAMGTGQLVKPQHF
. | . | TRBJ2-1 | TRBV20-1 | TGCAGTGCTAGAGATTGGGGCAATGAGCAGTTCTTC | CSARDWGNEQFF
few | TRBD2 | TRBJ2-5 | TRBV29-1 | TGCAGCGTGACGGGACTAGCGGGGGGGCGAGAGACCCAGTACTTC | CSVTGLAGGRETQYF
many | . | TRBJ2-3 | TRBV7-2 | TGTGCCAGCAGCTTAGCAGGGGAAGATACGCAGTATTTT | CASSLAGEDTQYF
few | TRBD1 | TRBJ2-1 | TRBV5-6 | TGTGCCAGCAGCTTACCCGGGGACAGGTGGTTAGGAAATGAGCAGTTCTTC | CASSLPGDRWLGNEQFF
. | TRBD2 | TRBJ2-3 | TRBV20-1 | TGCAGTGCTTACCTCGCTACAGCCACCGGGACTAGTAGGTATACGCAGTATTTT | CSAYLATATGTSRYTQYF
. | . | TRBJ1-4 | TRBV4-1 | TGCGCCAGCAGCCAGTCGATTGATGAAAAACTGTTTTTT | CASSQSIDEKLFF
few | . | TRBJ1-1 | TRBV10-2 | TGCGCCACCTCTATCCGACAGAACGGGAGGCTGAACACTGAAGCTTTCTTT | CATSIRQNGRLNTEAFF
few | . | TRBJ1-4 | TRBV5-1 | TGCGCCAGCACTCAGGGCGGCGAAAAACTGTTTTTT | CASTQGGEKLFF
. | TRBD2 | TRBJ2-3 | TRBV5-4 | TGTGCCAGCAGCTTCAGCGGGGGGGGGCCAGATACGCAGTATTTT | CASSFSGGGPDTQYF
. | TRBD2 | TRBJ2-2 | TRBV20-1 | TGCAGTGCTCGACCTAGCGGGGGATCCGGGGAGCTGTTTTTT | CSARPSGGSGELFF
many | . | TRBJ2-5 | TRBV11-3 | TGTGCCAGCAGCTTAGGAGGGGCTAGCCATATCCAGTACTTC | CASSLGGASHIQYF
. | . | TRBJ1-1 | TRBV19 | TGTGCCAGCCAAAATACAGAGACCTACACTGAAGCTTTCTTT | CASQNTETYTEAFF
. | . | TRBJ2-5 | TRBV3-1 | TGTGCCAGCAGCCACCGACAGACCCTCCAAGAGACCCAGTACTTC | CASSHRQTLQETQYF
few | . | TRBJ2-5 | TRBV12-3/TRBV12-4 | TGTGCCAGCAGTTTTCCCCTCTCAGAGACCCAGTACTTC | CASSFPLSETQYF
. | TRBD2 | TRBJ2-1 | TRBV20-1 | TGCAGTGCTAGGCTCCCCGGACTAGCGGGGGGGCCCTCCTACAATGAGCAGTTCTTC | CSARLPGLAGGPSYNEQFF
few | . | TRBJ1-5 | TRBV28 | TGTGCCAGCAACCTAGTAAGATTTCGGTATCAGCCCCAGCATTTT | CASNLVRFRYQPQHF
. | . | TRBJ2-1 | TRBV19 | TGTGCCAGTAGTCAACCCCCCGCCGGGTACAATGAGCAGTTCTTC | CASSQPPAGYNEQFF
. | . | TRBJ2-7 | TRBV5-4 | TGTGCCAGCAGCTCTGGGATGACCTACGAGCAGTACTTC | CASSSGMTYEQYF
few | TRBD1 | TRBJ2-5 | TRBV12-3/TRBV12-4 | TGTGCCAGCGGAGACAGGGCCCAGTACTTC | CASGDRAQYF
. | TRBD2 | TRBJ2-3 | TRBV4-3 | TGCGCCAGCAGCCAAGATGGAGCGGGGGGCACAGATACGCAGTATTTT | CASSQDGAGGTDTQYF
few | . | TRBJ2-5 | TRBV20-1 | TGCAGTGCTCGTCGCCTCAGAAAAAAAGAGACCCAGTACTTC | CSARRLRKKETQYF
. | . | TRBJ2-3 | TRBV27 | TGTGCCAGCAGTTTTCGGGGAATTGTCACAGATACGCAGTATTTT | CASSFRGIVTDTQYF
. | . | TRBJ1-2 | TRBV12-3/TRBV12-4 | TGTGCCAGCAGTGGACGGGGTGTTGGCTACACCTTC | CASSGRGVGYTF
. | TRBD2 | TRBJ2-5 | TRBV19 | TGTGCCAGTAGCCTGCGGGAGTTTTCGGAGACCCAGTACTTC | CASSLREFSETQYF
few | . | TRBJ2-5 | TRBV11-2 | TGTGCCAGCAGCTACACGGGGGAAGAGACCCAGTACTTC | CASSYTGEETQYF
few | . | TRBJ2-7 | TRBV21-1 | TGTGCCAGCAGCAAAGTAGCTTGGGAGCAGTACTTC | CASSKVAWEQYF
once | . | TRBJ2-3 | TRBV2 | TGTGCCAGCAGTCCGTGGGCGTTCGGCACAGATACGCAGTATTTT | CASSPWAFGTDTQYF
few | . | TRBJ2-1 | TRBV30 | TGTGCCTGGACCAGTGTCCCCTACAATGAGCAGTTCTTC | CAWTSVPYNEQFF
few | . | TRBJ2-1 | TRBV5-8 | TGTGCCAGCAGCTCAGACTACAGGGATAATGAGCAGTTCTTC | CASSSDYRDNEQFF